The entry that follows covers one T cell receptor (beta chain) sequence. Its matching antigen is unknown. At testing, patients were 2 to 39 years old, with reduced naive and increased memory T-cell proportions. CD4+ T cells were divided by sorting: CD25-high CD127-low Tregs, CD25-low CD127-high conventional cells. Amplification used 52 TRBV primers and 13 TRBJ primers. Sequencing used immunoSEQ multiplex PCR; TCRdb keeps in-frame clones, though not all of them. Among more than 15,000 clones listed, roughly 88% were seen once. This sample is drawn from a study of regulatory T cells. Study-wide results and limits: Hydrophobic residues at CDR3 positions 6 and 7 were enriched in conventional CD4+ T cells of CD3G-deficient patients.

This CDR3 is 13 amino acids long. With 5 bases removed from V and 1 base from J, the gap between germline ends came to 8 bases. From germline, CDR1 is MDHEN and CDR2 SYDVKM. The sequenced sample was conventional CD4+ T cells sorted from blood. The TCR sequence derives from a person aged 25 to 39 with CD3G deficiency. The J gene is TRBJ1-2, the V gene TRBV28; D is uncertain. The CDR3 bases are TGTGCCAGCAGTGCTTACATTAACTATGGCTACACCTTC. Protein product: CASSAYINYGYTF.